Listed here are 19 T cell receptor beta chains from one sample, sequenced in a study of regulatory T cells in long-lasting Graves disease listed by TCRdb under 2021. The time point label corresponds to: newly diagnosed GD, antithyroid drugs for less than 3 months. RNA was extracted from PBMCs in TRIzol for both TCR sequencing and RNA sequencing. Library preparation employed multiplex PCR. Sequenced using an Illumina HiSeq 4000. CDR3 regions were amplified by Arm-PCR with iRepertoire HTBI primers to construct TCR beta libraries. TCRdb trimmed public reads at Q25 via fastp, called clones via MiXCR and kept in-frame beta chains. Rows are combined by CDR3 protein, so each entry shows the most common genes and DNA. The sample contains 400,000 to 500,000 distinct CDR3 sequences, just under 15% of them found a single time. The ten largest make up 16% of the sample. These data also formed part of another study, on T cells in Graves' hyperthyroidism and ophthalmopathy.

Sequenced here: peripheral blood mononuclear cells (PBMCs), sampled at new diagnosis, from a patient treated with antithyroid drugs. The receptors stem from a woman aged 25 to 45 with Graves disease. Donor details come from another sample of the same person, matched by shared clones.

This clonotype was counted at least ten times. The V and J genes are TRBV2 and TRBJ2-3, with 8 bases aligning to TRBD2. The ends lost 6 bases at V and 0 bases at J; junction bases unmatched: 14. This CDR3 has 18 residues. Germline CDR1 reads SNHLY; CDR2 reads FYNNEI. CDR3 DNA: TGTGCCAGCAGCAAAACTAGCGGACTCGGCTCTAGCACAGATACGCAGTATTTT. It encodes CASSKTSGLGSSTDTQYF.

At least ten counts were recorded for this clonotype. The chain uses TRBV7-9 and TRBJ2-3; 8 nucleotides agree with TRBD1. V was pared by 7 bases and J by 9 bases, with 15 bases of the junction left unmatched. The CDR3 has 15 residues. Looked up from germline, CDR1 is SEHNR and CDR2 is FQNEAQ (reference sequence). The CDR3 DNA sequence: TGTGCCAGCATTGGGACAGGCCGGGACGCCGTGACGCAGTATTTT. Translation gives CASIGTGRDAVTQYF.

This clonotype was counted ten times or more. The chain recombines TRBV28 with TRBJ2-7; 10 bases fit TRBD1. The CDR3 consists of 14 residues. V trimming: 7 bases; J trimming: 7 bases; junction bases outside the gene matches: 10. Germline CDR1 is MDHEN and CDR2 is SYDVKM. DNA for the CDR3: TGTGCCAGCACCAACGACAGGGGGCGGGCGGAGCAGTACTTC. Translating gives CASTNDRGRAEQYF.

The chain links TRBV6-5 to TRBJ1-1, with D possibly matching TRBD1 (5 bases). This CDR3 comprises 15 residues. V was pared by 0 bases and J by 1 base, with 9 bases between. Germline CDR1 and CDR2: MNHEY and SVGAGI. The CDR3 DNA is TGTGCCAGCAGTTACTCGGGGCAGAAGAACACTGAAGCTTTCTTT. Residues: CASSYSGQKNTEAFF.

With respect to this clonotype: A junction end diverges from the germline sequence, so it may reflect a read error. The chain employs TRBV18 and TRBJ2-2, with D hard to call. The CDR3 runs to 13 residues. In germline, CDR1 is KGHSH, CDR2 LQKENI. The CDR3 sequence: CASSPTNIGELFF. As DNA, the CDR3 is TGTGCCAGCTCACCAACGAACATCGGGGAGCTGTTTTTT.

This clonotype was recorded a few times. The chain carries TRBV7-8 and TRBJ2-5; D perhaps matches TRBD2 (6 bases). Germline CDR1 and CDR2: SGHVS and FQNEAQ. V was trimmed by 5 bases and J by 4 bases, leaving 14 bases between them. CDR3 size: 14 residues. This CDR3 is CASSPKRVSETQYF. CDR3 DNA: TGTGCCAGCAGCCCCAAGCGGGTCTCAGAGACCCAGTACTTC.

This clonotype was picked up many times. The chain recombines TRBV27 with TRBJ2-1; no definite D call. Germline lookup yields CDR1 MNHEY and CDR2 SMNVEV (reference sequence). Trimming left V 4 bases short and J 1 base short, with 11 bases between. CDR3 length: 15 residues. Here the CDR3 reads CASSSDRLSYNEQFF. The CDR3 nucleotides are TGTGCCAGCAGTTCGGACCGCTTATCCTACAATGAGCAGTTCTTC.

This clonotype was seen many times. The chain links TRBV12-3 or TRBV12-4 to TRBJ2-1; 12 bases match TRBD2. The CDR3 has 16 residues. J was trimmed by 5 bases and V by 6 bases; bases with no gene match: 8. This CDR3 is CASRKTSGGGHNEQFF. CDR3 DNA: TGTGCCAGCAGAAAGACTAGCGGGGGAGGCCACAATGAGCAGTTCTTC.

This clonotype was seen more than once but under ten times. The chain joins TRBV29-1 to TRBJ2-7; 7 bases agree with TRBD1. This CDR3 is built from 14 residues. The ends lost 6 bases at V and 3 bases at J; junction bases unmatched: 11. CDR1 and CDR2 from the germline V gene are SQVTM and ANQGSEA. CDR3 sequence: CSVPSGTDIYEQYF. DNA for the CDR3: TGCAGCGTCCCCTCCGGGACAGACATCTACGAGCAGTACTTC.

The chain links TRBV10-1 to TRBJ1-3, with unresolved D. V lost 10 bases and J lost 0, with 16 bases in between. Germline CDR1 and CDR2: WNHNN and SYGVQD (reference sequence). The CDR3 loop spans 15 amino acids. Here the CDR3 DNA reads TGCGCCACCTCCGTGGACGGTCACTCTGGAAACACCATATATTTT. The encoded protein is CATSVDGHSGNTIYF.

This clonotype was counted a few times. The chain employs TRBV6-5 and TRBJ1-4; D remains ambiguous. Trimming shortened V by 0 bases and J by 0 bases, and 11 bases separated the two germline ends. This CDR3 has 17 amino acids. Per the germline V gene, CDR1 is MNHEY and CDR2 is SVGAGI. The CDR3: CASSYSGWVSTNEKLFF. In DNA, the CDR3 is TGTGCCAGCAGTTACTCTGGATGGGTTTCAACTAATGAAAAACTGTTTTTT.

In its sample, this clonotype was seen many times. This chain joins TRBV5-1 and TRBJ1-1; tentative D call: TRBD1 (5 bases). CDR3 length: 18 amino acids. CDR1 SGHRS and CDR2 YFSETQ come from the germline V gene. V shed 0 bases and J shed 0 bases, with 18 bases lying between them. The CDR3 is CASSLGWGRLIMNTEAFF. CDR3 in DNA: TGCGCCAGCAGCTTGGGGTGGGGACGGCTAATCATGAACACTGAAGCTTTCTTT.

The V and J genes are TRBV19 and TRBJ2-2; 8 bases agree with TRBD1. The junction had 1 base not matched to a gene; V was cut back by 7 bases and J by 0 bases. The CDR3 is 14 residues long. Germline lookup yields CDR1 LNHDA and CDR2 SQIVND (reference sequence). The CDR3 sequence: CASKDRANTGELFF. In DNA, the CDR3 is TGTGCCAGTAAGGACAGGGCGAACACCGGGGAGCTGTTTTTT.

This clonotype occurred many times. The rearrangement links TRBV12-3 or TRBV12-4 to TRBJ2-4; 10 bases are a match to TRBD2. This CDR3 has 16 amino acids. J gave up 3 bases and V 6 bases, and 8 bases lay outside the gene matches. The CDR3 reads CASSRGLALGKNIQYF. CDR3 sequence (DNA): TGTGCCAGCAGCCGGGGACTAGCGCTAGGCAAAAACATTCAGTACTTC.

This clonotype was counted many times. The chain carries TRBV7-2 and TRBJ2-6; 10 bases are shared with TRBD2. This CDR3 has 15 residues. CDR1 is SGHTA and CDR2 is FQGNSA in the germline V gene. The J segment lost 3 bases and the V segment lost 7 bases, leaving 3 bases of the junction unmatched. CDR3 protein: CASTSGRFGANVLTF. The DNA for the CDR3 is TGTGCCAGCACTAGCGGGAGATTTGGGGCCAACGTCCTGACTTTC.

The rearrangement uses TRBV20-1 and TRBJ2-7, with 12 bases aligning to TRBD2. This CDR3 has 13 amino acids. After removal of 6 bases from V and 5 bases from J, the junction contained 5 bases not matched to a gene. Germline V lookup: CDR1 DFQATT, CDR2 SNEGSKA (reference sequence). CDR3 in DNA: TGCAGTGCAACCCTAGCGGGAGGGAACGAGCAGTACTTC. The encoded protein is CSATLAGGNEQYF.

This clonotype was seen repeatedly, ten times or more. The genes are TRBV12-3 or TRBV12-4 and TRBJ2-1; D is perhaps TRBD1 (5 bases). The CDR3 covers 16 residues. Deletions cut 1 base from V and 0 bases from J, with 10 bases between. The CDR3 nucleotides read TGTGCCAGCAGTTTAGTCCGGACAACCTCCTACAATGAGCAGTTCTTC. Translation: CASSLVRTTSYNEQFF.

Worth noting for this clonotype: A single base separates this from a much larger clone, so it may be a read error. The chain recombines TRBV28 with TRBJ2-7, with D maybe TRBD2 (6 bases). Trimming stripped 8 bases from V and 7 bases from J, with 24 bases between. Germline CDR1 reads MDHEN; CDR2 reads SYDVKM. This CDR3 is 15 amino acids long. The CDR3, as DNA: TGTGCCAGCGGGCTGGAGGAGGGGCGTACGATTGAGCAGTACTTC. Translating it yields CASGLEEGRTIEQYF.

Worth noting for this clonotype: Given a much more abundant clone one base away, this may be a read error. The chain uses TRBV24-1 and TRBJ1-1; 7 bases are shared with TRBD1. This CDR3 region has 17 residues. Germline V gene data show CDR1 as KGHDR and CDR2 as SFDVKD. The CDR3: CAASDLGQVLWSTEAFF. The CDR3 bases are TGTGCCGCCAGTGACCTCGGACAGGTGCTTTGGAGCACTGAAGCTTTCTTT.